Listed below are T cell receptor beta chains from one sample, sequenced in a study of shared clonotypes between healthy human individuals. Some clones are missing from TCRdb's copy, which holds only in-frame ones; the method was immunoSEQ multiplex PCR. The data hold roughly 650,000 clones, with roughly 96% observed a single time. The sample taken for sequencing was naive CD8+ T cells sorted from blood. The receptor source for this set is a woman younger than 45 in good health. The CDR3 runs from the conserved cysteine through the conserved F or W.

J gene,V gene,CDR3 protein
TRBJ2-1,TRBV4-2,CASSQEGRGSFF
TRBJ2-6,TRBV19,CASSIEGIRYSGANVLTF
TRBJ2-5,TRBV5-1,CASSPNLGTGGKETQYF
TRBJ2-7,TRBV11-2,CASSLEGLAGPNLYEQYF
TRBJ1-1,TRBV5-4,CASSPGAYTGPYTEAFF
TRBJ1-2,TRBV27,CASRGQDYGYTF
TRBJ2-1,TRBV5-4,CASTEGGRHSYNEQFF
-,TRBV28,CASSLVWDGSYEQYF
TRBJ2-2,TRBV9,CASSVAATTGELFF
TRBJ1-2,TRBV7-8,CASSLEQSYGYTF
TRBJ1-5,TRBV6-1,CASSGMGGNQPQHF
TRBJ1-2,TRBV13,CASSLGDYGYTF
TRBJ2-7,TRBV5-1,CASSESAPDLSYYEQYF
TRBJ2-7,TRBV28,CASSPYNEQYF
TRBJ2-7,TRBV2,CASSERGERTYEQYF
TRBJ2-2,TRBV27,CASSLRLALTGELFF
TRBJ2-7,TRBV27,CASSPSLASEQYF
TRBJ2-7,TRBV5-8,CASSPTGGSVYEQYF
TRBJ2-7,TRBV28,CASSHYRGSSYEQYF
TRBJ2-3,TRBV5-5,CASSLLAGGTTDTQYF
TRBJ1-1,TRBV4-1,CASSQDWGMNTEAFF
TRBJ1-1,TRBV30,CAWSDDGLNTEAFF
TRBJ1-4,TRBV2,CASSEQGVANEKLFF
TRBJ1-2,TRBV28,CASSFLSGQGIDGYTF
TRBJ2-7,TRBV27,CASSSGTSGRGEQYF
TRBJ2-7,TRBV2,CASNLGQGAIYEQYF
TRBJ2-7,TRBV6-1,CASSEGDSFFTYEQYF
TRBJ1-1,TRBV28,CASSLGTLLGNTEAFF
TRBJ2-7,TRBV28,CASSFITPGNEQYF
TRBJ1-4,TRBV9,CASSVEARGNEKLFF
TRBJ1-4,TRBV18,CASWGEKLFF
TRBJ2-1,TRBV29-1,CSVALPYNEQFF
TRBJ2-3,TRBV6-6,CASSYGPDTQYF
TRBJ2-5,TRBV27,CASSFGYQETQYF
TRBJ2-7,TRBV27,CASSLDAGYEQYF
TRBJ2-1,TRBV21-1,CASNTSGTSRFGEQFF
TRBJ1-2,TRBV6-6,CASSGSRTGFYGYTF
TRBJ2-7,TRBV6-5,CASSPGSEQYF
TRBJ2-7,TRBV7-9,CASSLGQGSLDEQYF
TRBJ2-3,TRBV7-9,CASSPTDTQYF
TRBJ1-1,TRBV7-9,CASSLWRGNTEAFF
TRBJ2-2,TRBV10-1,CASSESGKGWTGELFF
TRBJ2-3,TRBV28,CASSLRWEGDTRGTQYF
TRBJ2-1,TRBV7-4,CASSLEPTHYNEQFF
TRBJ2-4,TRBV6-5,CASSYSLGTKNIQYF